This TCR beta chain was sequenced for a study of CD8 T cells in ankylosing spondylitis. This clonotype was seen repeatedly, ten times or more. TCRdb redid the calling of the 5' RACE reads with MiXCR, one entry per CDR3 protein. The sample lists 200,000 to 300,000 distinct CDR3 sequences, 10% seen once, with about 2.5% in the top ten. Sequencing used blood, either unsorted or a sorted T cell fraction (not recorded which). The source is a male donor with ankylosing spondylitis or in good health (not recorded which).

The CDR3 reads CSALRGRRGTEAFF. The CDR3 DNA sequence: TGCAGTGCCCTCCGGGGGCGCAGGGGCACTGAAGCTTTCTTT. The J gene is TRBJ1-1, the V gene TRBV20-1; tentatively, D is TRBD1 (6 bases). V was shortened by 6 bases and J by 4 bases, with 18 bases between the two germline ends. The CDR3 contains 14 residues. From germline, CDR1 is DFQATT and CDR2 SNEGSKA (reference sequence).